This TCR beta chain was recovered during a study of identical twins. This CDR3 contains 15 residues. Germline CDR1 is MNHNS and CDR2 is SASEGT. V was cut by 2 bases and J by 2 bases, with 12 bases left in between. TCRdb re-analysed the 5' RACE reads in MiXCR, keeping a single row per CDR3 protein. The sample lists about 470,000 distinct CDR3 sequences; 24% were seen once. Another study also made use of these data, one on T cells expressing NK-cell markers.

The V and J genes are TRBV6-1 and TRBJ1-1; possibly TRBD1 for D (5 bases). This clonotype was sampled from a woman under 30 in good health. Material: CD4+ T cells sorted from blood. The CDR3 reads CASSETWTINTEAFF. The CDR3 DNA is TGTGCCAGCAGTGAAACGTGGACAATAAACACTGAAGCTTTCTTT.